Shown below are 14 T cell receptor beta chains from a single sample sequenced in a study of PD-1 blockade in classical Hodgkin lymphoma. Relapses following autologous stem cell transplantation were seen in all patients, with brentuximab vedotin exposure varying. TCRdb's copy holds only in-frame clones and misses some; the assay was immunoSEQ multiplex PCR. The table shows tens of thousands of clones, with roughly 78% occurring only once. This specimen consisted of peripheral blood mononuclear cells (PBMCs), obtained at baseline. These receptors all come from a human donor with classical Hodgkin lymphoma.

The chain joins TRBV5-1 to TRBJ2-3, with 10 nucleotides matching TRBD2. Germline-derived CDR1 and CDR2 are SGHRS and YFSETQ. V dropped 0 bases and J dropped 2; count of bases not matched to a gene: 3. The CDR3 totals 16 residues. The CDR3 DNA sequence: TGCGCCAGCAGCTTGGAGCGGGGGGGCTACACAGATACGCAGTATTTT. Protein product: CASSLERGGYTDTQYF.

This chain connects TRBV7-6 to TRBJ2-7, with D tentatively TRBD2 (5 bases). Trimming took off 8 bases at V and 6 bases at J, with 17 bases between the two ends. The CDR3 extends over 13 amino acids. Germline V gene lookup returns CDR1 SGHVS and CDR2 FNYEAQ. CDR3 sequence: CASASPGSGEQYF. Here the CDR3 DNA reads TGTGCCAGCGCCTCACCAGGCAGCGGCGAGCAGTACTTC.

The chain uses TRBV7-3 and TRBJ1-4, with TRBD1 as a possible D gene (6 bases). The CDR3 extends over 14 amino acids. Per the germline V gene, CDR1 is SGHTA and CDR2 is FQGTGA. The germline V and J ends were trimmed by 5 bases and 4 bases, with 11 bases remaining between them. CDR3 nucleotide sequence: TGTGCCAGCAGCCCACAGGGAGATAATGAAAAACTGTTTTTT. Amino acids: CASSPQGDNEKLFF.

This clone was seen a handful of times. CDR3 nucleotides: TGTGCCACCAGCAGAGATCAGGCGGGGGCGGAGACCCAGTACTTC. Amino acids: CATSRDQAGAETQYF. The chain employs TRBV15 and TRBJ2-5; a weak D match, TRBD2 (7 bases). CDR3 length: 15 amino acids. V gave up 0 bases and J gave up 5 bases, with 13 bases separating them. CDR1 is LNHNV, CDR2 YYDKDF, per germline (reference sequence). The full variable domain, in which reference TRBV15 and TRBJ2-5 provide the parts outside the CDR3, is DAMVIQNPRYQVTQFGKPVTLSCSQTLNHNVMYWYQQKSSQAPKLLFHYYDKDFNNEADTPDNFQSRRPNTSFCFLDIRSPGLGDTAMYLCATSRDQAGAETQYFGPGTRLLVL.

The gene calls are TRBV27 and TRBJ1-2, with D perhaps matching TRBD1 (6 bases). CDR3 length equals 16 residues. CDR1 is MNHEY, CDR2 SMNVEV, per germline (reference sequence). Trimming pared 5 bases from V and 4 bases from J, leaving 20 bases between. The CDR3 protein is CASSPYLTGGSYGYTF. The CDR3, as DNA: TGTGCCAGCAGTCCATACCTGACAGGCGGAAGCTATGGCTACACCTTC.

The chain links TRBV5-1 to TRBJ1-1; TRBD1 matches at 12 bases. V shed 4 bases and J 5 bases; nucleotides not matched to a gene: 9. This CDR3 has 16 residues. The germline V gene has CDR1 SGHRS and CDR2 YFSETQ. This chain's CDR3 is CASSQGQGAGKTEAFF. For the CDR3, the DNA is TGCGCCAGCAGCCAGGGACAGGGGGCGGGGAAAACTGAAGCTTTCTTT.

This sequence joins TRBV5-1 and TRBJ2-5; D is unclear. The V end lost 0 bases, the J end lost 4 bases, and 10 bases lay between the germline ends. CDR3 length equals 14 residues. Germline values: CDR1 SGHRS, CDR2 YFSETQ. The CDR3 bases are TGCGCCAGCAGCTTGGTTCTGGGGTCAGAGACCCAGTACTTC. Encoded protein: CASSLVLGSETQYF.

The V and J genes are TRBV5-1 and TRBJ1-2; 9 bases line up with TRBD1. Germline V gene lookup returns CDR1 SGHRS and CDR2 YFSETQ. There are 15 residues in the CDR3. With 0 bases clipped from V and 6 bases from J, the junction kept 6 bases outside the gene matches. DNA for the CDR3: TGCGCCAGCAGCTTGGAGACAGGGGGAGATGATGGCTACACCTTC. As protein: CASSLETGGDDGYTF.

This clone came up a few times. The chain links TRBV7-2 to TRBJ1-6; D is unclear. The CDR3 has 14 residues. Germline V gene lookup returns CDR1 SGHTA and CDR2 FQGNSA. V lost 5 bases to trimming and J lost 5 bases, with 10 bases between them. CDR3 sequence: CASSLTANNSPLHF. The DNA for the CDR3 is TGTGCCAGCAGCCTCACGGCTAATAATTCACCCCTCCACTTT. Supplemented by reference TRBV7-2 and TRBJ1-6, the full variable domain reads GAGVSQSPSNKVTEKGKDVELRCDPISGHTALYWYRQSLGQGLEFLIYFQGNSAPDKSGLPSDRFSAERTGGSVSTLTIQRTQQEDSAVYLCASSLTANNSPLHFGNGTRLTVT.

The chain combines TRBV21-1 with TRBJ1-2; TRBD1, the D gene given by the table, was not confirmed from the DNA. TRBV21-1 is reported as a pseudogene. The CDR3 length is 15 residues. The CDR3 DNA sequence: TGTGCCAGCAGCATGAGCCCCAGGGGGTGTGACGGCTACACCTTC. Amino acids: CASSMSPRGCDGYTF.

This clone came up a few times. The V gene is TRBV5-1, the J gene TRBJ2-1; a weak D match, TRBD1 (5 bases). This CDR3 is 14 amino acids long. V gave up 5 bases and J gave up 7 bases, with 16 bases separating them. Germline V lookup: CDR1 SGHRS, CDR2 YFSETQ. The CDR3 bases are TGCGCCAGCAGTTTTGGCCCTGGGGCGAATGAGCAGTTCTTC. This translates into CASSFGPGANEQFF.

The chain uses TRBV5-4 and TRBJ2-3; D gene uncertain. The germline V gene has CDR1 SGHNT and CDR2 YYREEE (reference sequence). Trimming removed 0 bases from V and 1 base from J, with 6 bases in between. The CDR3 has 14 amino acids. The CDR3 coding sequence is TGTGCCAGCAGCTTGGACAGCCGCACAGATACGCAGTATTTT. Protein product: CASSLDSRTDTQYF.

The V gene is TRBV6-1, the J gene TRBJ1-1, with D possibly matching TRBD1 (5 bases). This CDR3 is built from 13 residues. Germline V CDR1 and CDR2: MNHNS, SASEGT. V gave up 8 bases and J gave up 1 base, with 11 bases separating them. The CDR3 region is CASPGTGNTEAFF. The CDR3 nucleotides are TGTGCCAGCCCTGGGACCGGGAACACTGAAGCTTTCTTT.

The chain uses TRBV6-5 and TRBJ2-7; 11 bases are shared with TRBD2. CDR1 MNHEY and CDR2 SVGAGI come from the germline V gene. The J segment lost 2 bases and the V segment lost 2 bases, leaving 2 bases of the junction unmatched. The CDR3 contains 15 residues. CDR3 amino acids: CASSYDSGGAYEQYF. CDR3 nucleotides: TGTGCCAGCAGTTACGATAGCGGGGGGGCCTACGAGCAGTACTTC.